The 14 T cell receptor beta chains in this list originate from one sample, sequenced in a study of blood T cell dynamics during melanoma immunotherapy. Sequencing was performed with immunoSEQ multiplex PCR; in TCRdb, only in-frame clones are kept and a portion is missing. This table has 7,000 or so clones, about 80% appearing once. As for time point: pre-treatment baseline. The sample consisted of blood, taken from a patient treated with checkpoint blockade. The source is a human donor with melanoma.

This clone was picked up a small number of times. The V and J genes are TRBV2 and TRBJ2-7; no clear D gene. The V and J ends lost 7 bases and 2 bases respectively, with 6 bases between them. Germline V CDR1 and CDR2: SNHLY, FYNNEI. The CDR3 loop spans 11 amino acids. CDR3 sequence (DNA): TGTGCCAGCATGGTTACCTACGAGCAGTACTTC. This codes for CASMVTYEQYF.

The sample holds a few counts of this clone. The J gene is TRBJ1-1, the V gene TRBV5-6, with D perhaps TRBD1 (6 bases). This CDR3 has 13 amino acids. CDR1 SGHDT and CDR2 YYEEEE come from the germline V gene. V dropped 5 bases and J dropped 6 bases, with 14 bases sitting between them. The chain's CDR3 is CASRIQGNAEAFF. DNA for the CDR3: TGTGCCAGCAGAATACAGGGAAACGCTGAAGCTTTCTTT.

This chain links TRBV28 with TRBJ2-7; weak D call: TRBD1 (5 bases). V gave up 3 bases and J gave up 4 bases, with 13 bases separating them. Germline V CDR1 and CDR2: MDHEN, SYDVKM. The CDR3 totals 14 residues. The chain's CDR3 is CASSFQRGAYEQYF. The CDR3 DNA follows: TGTGCCAGCAGTTTTCAAAGGGGCGCATACGAGCAGTACTTC. Drawing the rest from reference TRBV28 and TRBJ2-7, the complete variable domain is DVKVTQSSRYLVKRTGEKVFLECVQDMDHENMFWYRQDPGLGLRLIYFSYDVKMKEKGDIPEGYSVSREKKERFSLILESASTNQTSMYLCASSFQRGAYEQYFGPGTRLTVT.

This clone occurred a few times. V gene TRBV9 combines with J gene TRBJ1-1; D uncertain. The germline V and J ends were trimmed by 0 bases and 5 bases, with 11 bases remaining between them. There are 14 residues in the CDR3. Germline-derived CDR1 and CDR2 are SGDLS and YYNGEE. CDR3 amino acids: CASSVAPSLTEAFF. The CDR3 coding sequence is TGTGCCAGCAGCGTAGCCCCCTCCCTGACTGAAGCTTTCTTT.

The chain combines TRBV19 with TRBJ2-1; 7 bases match TRBD2. The CDR3 is 16 amino acids. Germline loops: CDR1 LNHDA, CDR2 SQIVND (reference sequence). J lost 9 bases, V lost 3 bases, and 14 bases had no gene match. The CDR3 is CASSMTAGVSGGEQFF. The CDR3 DNA is TGTGCCAGTAGTATGACTGCGGGAGTATCGGGTGGTGAGCAGTTCTTC.

The chain is built from TRBV7-2 and TRBJ1-1, with D possibly TRBD1 on 5 matching bases. Germline CDR1 is SGHTA and CDR2 is FQGNSA. There are 16 residues in the CDR3. Trimming cost V 5 bases and J 1 base, with 17 bases left between them. The CDR3 is CASSLGPLTGNTEAFF. CDR3 bases: TGTGCCAGCAGCCTTGGGCCCCTAACAGGGAACACTGAAGCTTTCTTT.

This chain joins TRBV5-1 and TRBJ2-6; TRBD1 is a possible D gene (6 bases). CDR1 SGHRS and CDR2 YFSETQ come from the germline V gene. There are 17 residues in the CDR3. With 5 bases removed from V and 0 bases from J, the gap between germline ends came to 15 bases. This chain's CDR3 is CASRQGHTNSGANVLTF. The CDR3, as DNA: TGCGCCAGCAGGCAGGGACATACGAACTCTGGGGCCAACGTCCTGACTTTC.

This clone was observed a handful of times. The chain combines TRBV5-4 with TRBJ2-7, with unresolved D. Germline CDR1 SGHNT, CDR2 YYREEE (reference sequence). V gave up 0 bases and J gave up 2 bases, with 3 bases separating them. The CDR3 consists of 12 residues. The CDR3 loop reads CASSLGTYEQYF. The CDR3 DNA sequence: TGTGCCAGCAGCTTGGGCACCTACGAGCAGTACTTC.

The genes are TRBV2 and TRBJ2-5; TRBD1 might be the D (5 bases). Germline CDR1 reads SNHLY; CDR2 reads FYNNEI. This CDR3 region has 13 residues. Trimming removed 7 bases at V and 2 bases at J, with 11 bases between. For the CDR3, the DNA is TGTGCCAGCATGCAGGGTCCGCAAGAGACCCAGTACTTC. The encoded protein is CASMQGPQETQYF.

The chain employs TRBV6-1 and TRBJ1-4; 9 nucleotides line up with TRBD1. The CDR3 has 15 amino acids. V lost 8 bases to trimming and J lost 7 bases; unmatched junction nucleotides: 11. The germline V gene encodes CDR1 MNHNS and CDR2 SASEGT. CDR3 in amino acids: CASGETGGAFEKLFF. The CDR3 nucleotides read TGTGCCAGCGGGGAAACAGGGGGCGCTTTTGAAAAACTGTTTTTT.

This clone was observed a single time. V usage is TRBV18 and J usage is TRBJ2-7; tentatively, D is TRBD1 (6 bases). Germline-derived CDR1 and CDR2 are KGHSH and LQKENI. The V end was cut by 6 bases, the J end by 0 bases, with 12 bases between. The CDR3 runs 14 residues. DNA of the CDR3: TGTGCCAGCTCCCAAACAGGGTCCTCCTACGAGCAGTACTTC. Encoded protein: CASSQTGSSYEQYF. The whole variable domain, filled in from reference TRBV18 and TRBJ2-7, reads NAGVMQNPRHLVRRRGQEARLRCSPMKGHSHVYWYRQLPEEGLKFMVYLQKENIIDESGMPKERFSAEFPKEGPSILRIQQVVRGDSAAYFCASSQTGSSYEQYFGPGTRLTVT.

This chain connects TRBV20-1 to TRBJ1-1; no reliable D call. Germline V gene sequence: CDR1 DFQATT, CDR2 SNEGSKA (reference sequence). V lost 8 bases and J lost 2, with 9 bases in between. The CDR3 extends over 11 amino acids. This chain's CDR3 is CSSGRNTEAFF. In nucleotides, the CDR3 is TGCAGTTCCGGCCGTAACACTGAAGCTTTCTTT.

This rearrangement joins TRBV7-9 to TRBJ1-1, with 8 positions matching TRBD1. This CDR3 has 13 amino acids. The junction had 6 bases not matched to a gene; V was cut back by 6 bases and J by 6 bases. CDR1 is SEHNR, CDR2 FQNEAQ, per germline (reference sequence). DNA of the CDR3: TGTGCCAGCAGTTTAACAGGGGGACCTGAAGCTTTCTTT. Its protein product is CASSLTGGPEAFF.

V is TRBV14 and J is TRBJ2-7; maybe TRBD1 (6 bases). CDR1 is SGHDN, CDR2 FVKESK, per germline. Trimming shortened V by 0 bases and J by 7 bases, and 7 bases separated the two germline ends. The CDR3 is made up of 12 amino acids. The DNA for the CDR3 is TGTGCCAGCAGCCAAGAAGGGGGAGAGCAGTACTTC. Its protein product is CASSQEGGEQYF.